This record covers a single T cell receptor beta chain. The antigen is undetermined. V was shortened by 2 bases and J by 7 bases, with 14 bases between the two germline ends. CDR3 length: 14 amino acids. The germline gives CDR1 MNHEY, CDR2 SMNVEV (reference sequence). This sample was included in a study of early T cells in non-severe SARS-CoV-2 infection. Overall study findings and caveats: The VDJdb matching leaned toward anti-spike CD8 responses and overlooked private and CD4 specificities.

Unique molecular identifiers tagged individual cDNA molecules. TCRdb ran MiXCR on the 5' RACE reads and lists one entry per CDR3 protein. Of 98,000 or so distinct CDR3 sequences in the sample, around 10% were seen once. This sequence originates from an adult who was a healthcare worker with PCR-confirmed SARS-CoV-2 infection or an uninfected control (not recorded which). V and J are TRBV27 and TRBJ1-2, with D perhaps TRBD1 (6 bases). The sequencing input was whole blood. The CDR3 region is CASSLGGGRPGYTF. The CDR3 DNA follows: TGTGCCAGCAGTTTAGGGGGGGGGCGTCCTGGCTACACCTTC.